This T cell receptor (beta chain) was identified during a study of blood T cells in healthy people across ages (dated by TCRdb to the mid-2010s). With respect to the entire study: In model experiments, roughly one uniquely barcoded TCR beta cDNA molecule per two T cells was captured by template switching. Four age groups were formed from the donors: young (average approximately 15 years), middle-aged (around 41), aged (under 70) and long-lived (less than 85). To track age-related changes in TCR beta repertoire diversity, the study relied on deep sequencing normalized with unique cDNA molecular identifiers. Using the same blood draw, the study looked at two additional independent replicas of 1 million unique cDNA reads for two donors, one aged 18 to 30 and the other aged 80 or older.

The approximately 39 donors, aged about 6 to 95 years, were systemically healthy Caucasian individuals from Russia. Around 10 milliliters of peripheral blood were drawn from each donor into EDTA-treated Vacutainer tubes. PBMCs were isolated by Ficoll-Paque density-gradient centrifugation, with at least 7 million obtained per sample. Total RNA, at least 6 micrograms per sample, was extracted from PBMCs with Trizol reagent. The percentages of naive CD45RAhigh/CD27high T cells were determined by flow cytometry on a PBMC aliquot from every donor. In its sample, this clonotype was seen a few times. Its antigen remains undetermined. Base qualities are not at hand, and no much larger clone is one base apart. Study-wide conclusions, independent of this receptor: Because the CMV infection status of the donors was unknown, age-related changes in expanded clonotypes may potentially have been confounded. As age increased, observed TCR beta diversity per million T cells dropped in a roughly linear way, and a significant reduction was already evident by age roughly 40. Compared with the aged group, more naive CD4+ T cells, fewer expanded clones and increased TCR diversity were shown by the long-lived group, suggesting age selection. A strong correlation was found between observed TCR beta diversity and the percentage of naive T cells measured by flow cytometry. Conclusive comparison of naive and antigen-experienced compartments was prevented by the profiling of bulk unsorted PBMCs. Estimates of total diversity based on one million sequenced T cells were considered lower bounds and underestimates.

Libraries came from 5' RACE. For sequencing, an Illumina HiSeq 2500 was employed. A second roughly 7 to 12 cycle PCR used a sample-barcoded 5' primer and a J-beta primer mix. A unique molecular identifier was introduced onto each TCR beta cDNA molecule by a template-switch 5' adaptor carrying 12 random nucleotides. At least 2.5 million CDR3-containing paired-end reads were obtained from each sample. The Mint cDNA synthesis kit, primed by a TRBC-specific oligonucleotide, was used to synthesize first-strand cDNA from all RNA. Following uracil-DNA glycosylase treatment, a first 18-cycle PCR with universal primers M1SS and BC2_uni_R was performed on all cDNA. Per the original workflow: For normalization, 1 million high-quality reads were randomly selected from each sample, with every read carrying a distinct molecular identifier. Reads sharing molecular identifiers were discarded rather than binned into consensus sequences. MiTCR, with a Q25 quality threshold and the strictest error-elimination algorithm, was used for CDR3 identification, clonotype clustering and error correction. A nonparametric unseen species model with Euler transformation was used to estimate lower-bound total TCR beta diversity. Using fastp trimming at Q25 and MiXCR clonotype assembly, TCRdb reanalyzed the public sequencing data and kept in-frame beta chains. All rows with the same CDR3 protein become a single entry with the most common DNA and genes. These V and J calls originate from TCRdb's pipeline instead of the authors' own analysis. For this sample there are some 850,000 distinct CDR3 sequences; 25% to 30% appear just once. The ten largest account for approximately 2.9% of the sample.

Compared with germline, V lacks 10 bases and J lacks 2 bases; bases without a gene match: 5. The CDR3 measures 13 amino acids from cysteine to phenylalanine. Just the 39-base CDR3 DNA is kept, in frame starting at base 1. CDR1 MNHNS and CDR2 SASEGT are derived from the germline V gene. This sample also belongs to another study, concerning T cells of mothers and their children. As the second paper documents: Nine systemically healthy Caucasian individuals, comprising three mothers and their six children, were included as donors. cDNA synthesis consumed the entire amount of extracted RNA, loaded at approximately 1.6 ug RNA in each 15 ul reaction. Sample barcodes and 2-4 random nucleotides were added via the M1S primer in the second PCR. More than 8 million TCR beta CDR3 reads were obtained from each mother, and about 3 million reads were obtained from each child. Thymic selection similarly shapes TCR recombination output in related and unrelated pairs, with minor effect from inherited differences. Related mother-child pairs always showed normalized repertoire overlap that was slightly higher than in unrelated mother-child pairs, though the difference was never significant. No persistent microchimeric T cell clones were found, with a detection sensitivity of 75 to 100 clones per million clonotypes. To look for features that set related mother-child pairs apart from unrelated individuals, the researchers ran deep NGS to compare the TCR beta repertoires of mothers and children. On average, the children were approximately 12 +/- 4 years old, while the mothers were roughly 40 +/- 4 years old. Libraries were sequenced on Illumina HiSeq 2000 with 100+100 nt paired-end reads after adapter ligation with NEBNext reagents. To avoid cross-contamination, the mother libraries and the child libraries were prepared a month apart and sequenced in separate runs. Between roughly 500,000 and 2,300,000 distinct TCR beta clonotypes were identified per donor. Naive TCR beta clonotypes were estimated from low-frequency clonotypes matched to each donor's FACS-determined naive share, without sorting.

The sequenced material came from blood. Recombination connected TRBV6-1 to TRBJ2-5; TRBD2 aligns with 9 central bases. The receptor comes from a boy aged 10-17 years in good health. The nucleotide sequence is TGTGCCACCGAGACTAGCGGACAAGAGACCCAGTACTTC. It specifies CATETSGQETQYF.